This T cell receptor (beta chain) was documented in a study of blood T cell repertoires in COVID-19. On the study more broadly: Italy, Spain and the United States were the sources of the convalescent and acute COVID-19 samples. PBMCs, B-cell-depleted T cells, or T cells provided the cDNA or gDNA that made up the material.

The J segment lost 10 bases and the V segment lost 1 base, leaving 8 bases of the junction unmatched. The CDR3 contains 16 residues. The germline V gene encodes CDR1 LGHDT and CDR2 YNNKEL (reference sequence). Original data processing: Counts of nucleated cells, estimated from reference gene primer amplification, were obtained. Method: immunoSEQ multiplex PCR; TCRdb's copy keeps in-frame clones and lacks some. V and J calls plus clone size are reproduced from that table; the DNA served to infer D and trimming. The data show roughly 190,000 clones, approximately 84% seen once. Source material: peripheral blood. This sequence originates from a human donor with acute or convalescent COVID-19. The donor label of this sample is uncertain. V and J are TRBV3-1 (or the pseudogene TRBV3-2) and TRBJ2-1, with TRBD2 matching over 12 bases. The DNA for the CDR3 is TGTGCCAGCAGCCAAGGGGTCCGACTAGCGGGAGTAGAGCAGTTCTTC. Translating gives CASSQGVRLAGVEQFF.